The sample holds a few counts of the clone carrying this T cell receptor beta chain. The source of the sample is a study of blood T cells in healthy people across ages. As for the study in general: Per every two T cells, about one barcoded beta molecule was captured by template switching.

A sample-barcoded 5' primer and a J-beta primer mix were used in a second PCR of roughly 7 to 12 cycles. Each cDNA molecule carried a tag from a template-switch adaptor that contained 12 random nucleotides. TCRdb analysed the 5' RACE reads with MiXCR anew, one entry per CDR3 protein. The repertoire has about 720,000 distinct CDR3 sequences, around a fifth of them found once; the top ten carry around a fifth. V was pared by 4 bases and J by 2 bases, with 12 bases between. This CDR3 is 14 amino acids long. Germline V lookup: CDR1 SGHRS, CDR2 YFSETQ. Each sample provided at least 5.5 micrograms of extracted total RNA.

The rearrangement joins TRBV5-1 to TRBJ2-5; the D is unclear. Sequencing was done on a sample of blood. This TCR was sampled from a man aged 65 to 85 in good health. The CDR3 nucleotides are TGCGCCAGCAGCCCCGTCCGTTTTCAAGAGACCCAGTACTTC. Its protein product is CASSPVRFQETQYF.